A single sample gave rise to the 5 T cell receptor beta chains below, sequenced in a study of beta chain features in type 1 diabetes. Expressed TCRB transcripts were sequenced because the isolated RNA had all been reverse transcribed beforehand. Using immunoSEQ multiplex PCR, the repertoire was profiled, and TCRdb retains in-frame clones only, with some absent. The data show about 180,000 clones, about an eighth seen once. Sequencing was performed on central memory CD4+ T cells from blood. The source is a woman in her late teens or twenties in good health.

This clone was recorded a few times. The chain recombines TRBV30 with TRBJ2-3; TRBD2 might be the D (6 bases). In germline, CDR1 is GTSNPN, CDR2 SVGIG (reference sequence). V lost 4 bases to trimming and J lost 8 bases, with 16 bases between them. The CDR3 covers 13 residues. CDR3 in DNA: TGTGCCTGGACCTCCTCGGGACTTCCTACGCAGTATTTT. Translating it yields CAWTSSGLPTQYF.

V and J are TRBV7-2 and TRBJ1-2; 8 bases match TRBD1. V gave up 5 bases and J gave up 2 bases; unmatched junction bases: 4. The length of the CDR3 is 14 residues. Germline CDR1 and CDR2: SGHTA and FQGNSA. This chain's CDR3 is CASSARDRNYGYTF. The CDR3 DNA sequence: TGTGCCAGCAGCGCTCGGGACAGGAACTATGGCTACACCTTC. Full variable domain (outside the CDR3, taken from reference TRBV7-2 and TRBJ1-2): GAGVSQSPSNKVTEKGKDVELRCDPISGHTALYWYRQSLGQGLEFLIYFQGNSAPDKSGLPSDRFSAERTGGSVSTLTIQRTQQEDSAVYLCASSARDRNYGYTFGSGTRLTVV.

In its sample, this clone was seen a few times. The chain is built from TRBV7-8 and TRBJ1-4; a possible D gene is TRBD1 (6 bases). V was clipped by 2 bases and J by 7 bases, with 11 bases between them. The CDR3 length is 14 residues. Per the germline V gene, CDR1 is SGHVS and CDR2 is FQNEAQ. The CDR3 region has the DNA TGTGCCAGCAGCTTAACAGGGATGGTTGAAAAACTGTTTTTT. Protein: CASSLTGMVEKLFF.

The rearrangement uses TRBV19 and TRBJ2-1, with TRBD2 matching over 12 bases. This CDR3 is built from 15 residues. The germline CDR1 and CDR2 sequences are LNHDA and SQIVND (reference sequence). After removal of 8 bases from V and 4 bases from J, the junction contained 6 bases not matched to a gene. The CDR3 loop is CASAGTSGRYNEQFF. CDR3 DNA sequence: TGTGCCAGTGCCGGGACTAGCGGGCGGTACAATGAGCAGTTCTTC.

This clone was detected a few times. This chain joins TRBV7-9 and TRBJ2-7; D not resolved. Germline V gene lookup returns CDR1 SEHNR and CDR2 FQNEAQ (reference sequence). The V end lost 10 bases, the J end lost 2 bases, and 15 bases lay between the germline ends. The CDR3 is 13 amino acids. This CDR3 reads CATQFFEPYEQYF. In DNA form, the CDR3 reads TGTGCCACCCAATTTTTTGAGCCCTACGAGCAGTACTTC.